These 30 T cell receptor beta chains share one sample of origin, sequenced in a study of Ad26.COV2.S vaccination and SARS-CoV-2 variants. The repertoire was sequenced with immunoSEQ multiplex PCR; TCRdb's copy has only in-frame clones and lacks some. The table has some 640,000 clones, roughly 90% seen once. Treatment in this sample: roughly 18 received Ad26.COV2.S at low or high dose, single or two shots; several received placebo; per-sample allocation not given. The study sampled participants on day 63 after the first vaccine or placebo injection. This sample comprised peripheral blood, obtained in a trial of Ad26.COV2.S vaccine versus placebo. Source of these receptors: a person aged 18-60 years who received the Ad26.COV2.S COVID-19 vaccine or a placebo.

The CDR3 nucleotides are TGTGCCAGCAAGACCCAAACTAGCGGAATCCCCGAGACCCAGTACTTC. This encodes CASKTQTSGIPETQYF. This chain connects TRBV2 to TRBJ2-5; 8 positions agree with TRBD2. The CDR3 covers 16 residues. Germline V CDR1 and CDR2: SNHLY, FYNNEI. Trimming cost V 7 bases and J 5 bases; bases outside gene matches: 15.

This chain links TRBV2 with TRBJ2-5, with a tentative D call TRBD2 (5 bases). CDR3 size: 15 residues. Germline assignment: CDR1 SNHLY and CDR2 FYNNEI. V lost 7 bases to trimming and J lost 2 bases, with 17 bases between them. The CDR3 region has the DNA TGTGCCAGCATCTCCGAACGGGGTGGGCAAGAGACCCAGTACTTC. Amino acid sequence: CASISERGGQETQYF.

This sequence joins TRBV11-2 and TRBJ2-1; D is perhaps TRBD1 (5 bases). Trimming took off 6 bases at V and 3 bases at J, with 9 bases between the two ends. Germline V gives CDR1 SGHAT, CDR2 FQNNGV. This CDR3 spans 13 amino acids. The CDR3 loop is CASRQDFYNEQFF. DNA of the CDR3: TGTGCCAGCAGACAGGATTTCTACAATGAGCAGTTCTTC.

The chain joins TRBV6-2 or TRBV6-3 to TRBJ2-1; 13 nucleotides line up with TRBD2. The length of the CDR3 is 13 residues. V gave up 5 bases and J gave up 8 bases; unmatched junction bases: 0. In germline, CDR1 is MNHEY, CDR2 SVGEGT. In DNA form, the CDR3 reads TGTGCCAGCAGTGGACTAGCGGGGGATGAGCAGTTCTTC. Translation gives CASSGLAGDEQFF.

The chain joins TRBV3-1 (or the pseudogene TRBV3-2) to TRBJ2-5; D unresolved. V was cut by 4 bases and J by 6 bases, with 12 bases left in between. Germline loops: CDR1 LGHDT, CDR2 YNNKEL (reference sequence). This CDR3 contains 13 residues. The CDR3 coding sequence is TGTGCCAGCAGCCCTTATACCGTGAAGACCCAGTACTTC. This translates into CASSPYTVKTQYF.

About this clone itself: Other nucleotide sequences in the sample specify the same CDR3. The CDR3: CASSPSGGPYNEQFF. CDR3 coding DNA: TGTGCCAGCAGCCCTAGTGGGGGGCCCTACAATGAGCAGTTCTTC. The chain links TRBV9 to TRBJ2-1; D possibly uses TRBD1 or TRBD2 (6 bases each). Trimming took off 4 bases at V and 2 bases at J, with 13 bases between the two ends. Germline CDR1 reads SGDLS; CDR2 reads YYNGEE. The CDR3 has 15 residues.

This chain joins TRBV6-5 and TRBJ2-2; TRBD2 matches at 8 bases. Looked up from germline, CDR1 is MNHEY and CDR2 is SVGAGI. The CDR3 has 14 amino acids. V shed 10 bases, J shed 4 bases, and the junction held 8 bases outside the gene matches. CDR3 protein: CATLSGVATGELFF. The DNA of the CDR3 is TGTGCCACCCTTAGCGGGGTTGCCACCGGGGAGCTGTTTTTT.

DNA of the CDR3: TGTGCCAGCAGTTTGGGGCTAGCGGGAATCCACGAGCAGTACTTC. Translated: CASSLGLAGIHEQYF. The chain uses TRBV27 and TRBJ2-7, with 9 nucleotides matching TRBD2. The CDR3 contains 15 residues. The V and J ends lost 3 bases and 5 bases, in that order; junction bases with no gene match: 8. CDR1 is MNHEY and CDR2 is SMNVEV in the germline V gene (reference sequence).

For this clone: A junction boundary mismatches the germline segment, possibly from a read error. V is TRBV3-1 (or the pseudogene TRBV3-2) and J is TRBJ1-5; D not resolved. Germline values: CDR1 LGHDT, CDR2 YNNKEL (reference sequence). There are 14 residues in the CDR3. The CDR3 here is CASSQRGSDQPQHF. CDR3 bases: TGTGCCAGCAGCCAACGGGGTAGCGATCAGCCCCAGCATTTT.

This clone was counted a few times. The rearrangement uses TRBV5-4 and TRBJ1-6; tentative D call: TRBD1 (6 bases). Germline values: CDR1 SGHNT, CDR2 YYREEE (reference sequence). The CDR3 loop spans 16 amino acids. Trimming removed 0 bases from V and 7 bases from J, with 14 bases in between. CDR3 protein: CASSLDPGTTNSPLHF. Written as DNA, the CDR3 is TGTGCCAGCAGCTTGGACCCCGGGACAACCAATTCACCCCTCCACTTT. Looking up the rest from reference TRBV5-4 and TRBJ1-6 gives the full variable domain: ETGVTQSPTHLIKTRGQQVTLRCSSQSGHNTVSWYQQALGQGPQFIFQYYREEENGRGNFPPRFSGLQFPNYSSELNVNALELDDSALYLCASSLDPGTTNSPLHFGNGTRLTVT.

The V and J genes are TRBV11-2 and TRBJ2-3; D perhaps matches TRBD2 (5 bases). The CDR3 covers 13 residues. V lost 4 bases to trimming and J lost 4 bases, with 9 bases between them. CDR1 SGHAT and CDR2 FQNNGV come from the germline V gene. The chain's CDR3 is CASSSQEADTQYF. CDR3 nucleotides: TGTGCCAGCAGCTCCCAGGAGGCAGATACGCAGTATTTT.

This chain connects TRBV10-3 to TRBJ1-3; D unresolved. The CDR3 is 14 amino acids. Between the trimmed V and J ends, which lost 4 bases and 2 bases, there was a span of 9 bases. Per the germline V gene, CDR1 is ENHRY and CDR2 is SYGVKD. The CDR3 DNA sequence: TGTGCCATCAGTGTGAGTCTTCCTGGAAACACCATATATTTT. This codes for CAISVSLPGNTIYF.

This rearrangement joins TRBV6-5 to TRBJ1-6; tentative D call: TRBD1 (5 bases). CDR1 and CDR2 from the germline V gene are MNHEY and SVGAGI. The CDR3 length is 14 residues. V was cut by 0 bases and J by 10 bases, with 10 bases left in between. CDR3 coding DNA: TGTGCCAGCAGTTACTCGGACATGGAGTCACCCCTCCACTTT. Protein: CASSYSDMESPLHF.

V usage is TRBV7-3 and J usage is TRBJ2-5; no definite D call. Per germline, CDR1 SGHTA and CDR2 FQGTGA. The CDR3 spans 13 residues. Trimming took 5 bases from V and 5 from J, leaving 12 bases between them. For the CDR3, the DNA is TGTGCCAGCAGCCCTAAAAACCTTGAGACCCAGTACTTC. This codes for CASSPKNLETQYF.

The chain carries TRBV12-3 or TRBV12-4 and TRBJ1-2; D is ambiguous. V lost 7 bases to trimming and J lost 4 bases, with 10 bases between them. The CDR3 contains 12 residues. CDR3 loop: CASNSAGYGYTF. The CDR3 region has the DNA TGTGCCAGCAACTCGGCGGGCTATGGCTACACCTTC.

Note on this clone: One end of the junction does not line up with germline, which may come from a read error. The V and J genes are TRBV6-1 and TRBJ1-2; TRBD1 is a possible D gene (5 bases). This CDR3 has 13 residues. Per the germline V gene, CDR1 is MNHNS and CDR2 is SASEGT. In DNA form, the CDR3 reads TGTGCCAGCAGCGAAGCAGGGTACCATGGCTACACCTTC. Its protein is CASSEAGYHGYTF.

This chain links TRBV5-5 with TRBJ2-2; D is uncertain. V shed 3 bases and J shed 6 bases, with 18 bases lying between them. Germline V gene data show CDR1 as SGHKS and CDR2 as YYEKEE (reference sequence). CDR3 length: 16 amino acids. CDR3 bases: TGTGCCAGCAGCTCCACCCCGGGCCCCCGGCCCGGGGAGCTGTTTTTT. This translates into CASSSTPGPRPGELFF.

The chain links TRBV6-5 to TRBJ1-1; 8 bases map to TRBD1. Germline V gene data show CDR1 as MNHEY and CDR2 as SVGAGI. CDR3 size: 16 residues. The junction had 8 bases not matched to a gene; V was cut back by 3 bases and J by 2 bases. CDR3 sequence (DNA): TGTGCCAGCAGTTATTCGACAGGGGAAGGTAACACTGAAGCTTTCTTT. Protein sequence: CASSYSTGEGNTEAFF.

For the CDR3, the DNA is TGTGCCAGCAGTCCGCCCAGCTTGAACACTGAAGCTTTCTTT. Protein: CASSPPSLNTEAFF. The chain recombines TRBV2 with TRBJ1-1; D is unclear. This CDR3 has 14 amino acids. The V and J ends lost 5 bases and 0 bases respectively, with 10 bases between them. Per the germline V gene, CDR1 is SNHLY and CDR2 is FYNNEI.

This chain connects TRBV4-2 to TRBJ2-5; the match to TRBD2 covers 15 bases. The V gene's germline CDR1 is LGHNA and CDR2 YNFKEQ. V lost 4 bases and J lost 6; bases outside the gene matches: 6. There are 16 residues in the CDR3. The CDR3 region is CASSPWTSGGVKTQYF. The CDR3 region has the DNA TGTGCCAGCAGCCCCTGGACTAGCGGGGGGGTAAAGACCCAGTACTTC.

The chain couples TRBV7-6 to TRBJ2-3, with 9 bases fitting TRBD1. The V segment lost 3 bases and the J segment 4 bases; nucleotides outside the gene matches: 14. CDR1 and CDR2 (germline): SGHVS, FNYEAQ. CDR3 length: 18 residues. The CDR3 DNA reads as TGTGCCAGCAGCTTTTTTGCAGGGGGGACAGGGAGGGCAGATACGCAGTATTTT. It translates to CASSFFAGGTGRADTQYF.

This clone has just one count. The chain employs TRBV5-6 and TRBJ2-5, with D perhaps given as TRBD1 or TRBD2 (5 bases each). The CDR3 sequence is 16 residues long. Germline V gene sequence: CDR1 SGHDT, CDR2 YYEEEE. V was clipped by 0 bases and J by 8 bases, with 20 bases between them. The CDR3 DNA reads TGTGCCAGCAGCTTGGTCGGGACCCTGGCCGTAGGAACCCAGTACTTC. Translating it yields CASSLVGTLAVGTQYF.

This chain connects TRBV7-9 to TRBJ2-1; D not resolved. V was cut by 5 bases and J by 0 bases, with 11 bases left in between. Looked up from germline, CDR1 is SEHNR and CDR2 is FQNEAQ (reference sequence). The CDR3 is made up of 15 amino acids. CDR3 loop: CASSTDRSSYNEQFF. In DNA form, the CDR3 reads TGTGCCAGCAGCACCGACCGGAGCTCCTACAATGAGCAGTTCTTC. Combining the CDR3 with reference TRBV7-9 and TRBJ2-1 gives the whole variable domain DTGVSQNPRHKITKRGQNVTFRCDPISEHNRLYWYRQTLGQGPEFLTYFQNEAQLEKSRLLSDRFSAERPKGSFSTLEIQRTEQGDSAMYLCASSTDRSSYNEQFFGPGTRLTVL.

The CDR3 DNA is TGCGCCAGCAGCCCAGGGCTTACAGCAACTAATGAAAAACTGTTTTTT. This gives the protein CASSPGLTATNEKLFF. The chain links TRBV5-1 to TRBJ1-4; tentative D call: TRBD1 (5 bases). With 4 bases removed from V and 0 bases from J, the gap between germline ends came to 13 bases. The CDR3 covers 16 residues. Germline CDR1 and CDR2: SGHRS and YFSETQ.

The V call is TRBV6-1, the J call TRBJ1-5, with D uncertain. Trimming took off 2 bases at V and 0 bases at J, with 8 bases between the two ends. Germline V gene data show CDR1 as MNHNS and CDR2 as SASEGT. This CDR3 is built from 15 residues. CDR3 in amino acids: CASSERTDSNQPQHF. In nucleotides, the CDR3 is TGTGCCAGCAGTGAACGGACGGATAGCAATCAGCCCCAGCATTTT.

The chain has TRBV5-4 and TRBJ1-2; the match to TRBD1 covers 11 bases. In germline, CDR1 is SGHNT, CDR2 YYREEE (reference sequence). The CDR3 runs 14 residues. The trim removed 4 bases at V and 4 bases at J, leaving 3 bases unmatched. CDR3 DNA sequence: TGTGCCAGCAGCACCGGGACAGGGGGCTATGGCTACACCTTC. Translating gives CASSTGTGGYGYTF.

The genes are TRBV5-1 and TRBJ2-7; either TRBD1 or TRBD2 may fit D (6 bases each). The CDR3 spans 14 residues. The germline V and J ends were trimmed by 4 bases and 3 bases, with 14 bases remaining between them. CDR1 and CDR2 from the germline V gene are SGHRS and YFSETQ. In DNA form, the CDR3 reads TGCGCCAGCAGCCAAGCCGGGGGCTACTACGAGCAGTACTTC. Residues: CASSQAGGYYEQYF.

The rearrangement links TRBV3-1 (or the pseudogene TRBV3-2) to TRBJ2-7; 10 nucleotides match TRBD1. J lost 2 bases, V lost 4 bases, and 11 bases had no gene match. The CDR3 covers 17 residues. The germline CDR1 and CDR2 sequences are LGHDT and YNNKEL (reference sequence). The CDR3 nucleotides read TGTGCCAGCAGCCCCCGGGACAGGGGCACACTCACCTACGAGCAGTACTTC. It is translated as CASSPRDRGTLTYEQYF.

The CDR3 here is CASSQSKETQYF. The CDR3, as DNA: TGTGCCAGCAGCCAATCAAAAGAGACCCAGTACTTC. J is TRBJ2-5 and V is TRBV3-1 (or the pseudogene TRBV3-2); D uncertain. CDR3 length: 12 amino acids. Germline values: CDR1 LGHDT, CDR2 YNNKEL (reference sequence). Trimming left V 2 bases short and J 3 bases short, with 4 bases between.

This sequence joins TRBV19 and TRBJ2-5; 9 bases fit TRBD2. This CDR3 has 19 amino acids. Germline CDR1 and CDR2: LNHDA and SQIVND (reference sequence). The V and J ends lost 4 bases and 5 bases, in that order; junction bases with no gene match: 20. The CDR3 sequence: CASSKGLNSGSGGEETQYF. The CDR3 DNA sequence: TGTGCCAGTAGTAAGGGATTAAATAGCGGGAGTGGGGGAGAGGAGACCCAGTACTTC.